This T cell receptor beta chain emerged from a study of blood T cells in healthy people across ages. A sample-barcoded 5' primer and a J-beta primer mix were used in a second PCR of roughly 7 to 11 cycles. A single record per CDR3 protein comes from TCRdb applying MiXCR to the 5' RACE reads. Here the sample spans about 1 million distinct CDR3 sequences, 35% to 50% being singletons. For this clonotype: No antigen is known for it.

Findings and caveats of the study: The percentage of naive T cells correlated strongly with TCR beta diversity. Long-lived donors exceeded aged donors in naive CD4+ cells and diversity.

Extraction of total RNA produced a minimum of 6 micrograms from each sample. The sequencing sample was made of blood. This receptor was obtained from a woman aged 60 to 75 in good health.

CDR3 in DNA: TGTGCCAGCAGTCCCCTACTAGCGGGAGGCATCTCCTCCTCCTACAATGAGCAGTTCTTC. Its protein is CASSPLLAGGISSSYNEQFF. J is TRBJ2-1 and V is TRBV12-3 or TRBV12-4; 12 bases align to TRBD2. CDR3 size: 20 residues. The V segment lost 5 bases and the J segment 0 bases; nucleotides outside the gene matches: 14.